The 13 T cell receptor beta chains reported below all come from one sample, sequenced in a study of T cells after yellow fever vaccination. A single record per CDR3 protein comes from TCRdb applying MiXCR to the 5' RACE reads. The table has about 220,000 distinct CDR3 sequences, 3.2% seen once. The sample consisted of CD4+ T cells sorted from PBMCs, taken 10 days after the yellow fever booster vaccination. Receptors were obtained from a man aged 18 to 29 who received the YFV17D yellow fever vaccine.

This clonotype was seen a few times. This chain uses TRBV7-2 with TRBJ1-2; D is unclear. V was cut by 7 bases and J by 8 bases, with 17 bases left in between. Germline V gives CDR1 SGHTA, CDR2 FQGNSA. This CDR3 contains 13 residues. As DNA, the CDR3 is TGTGCCAGCACCCCGACACCTTCTATGGGCTACACCTTC. Protein: CASTPTPSMGYTF. Together with reference TRBV7-2 and TRBJ1-2, the CDR3 gives the full variable domain: GAGVSQSPSNKVTEKGKDVELRCDPISGHTALYWYRQSLGQGLEFLIYFQGNSAPDKSGLPSDRFSAERTGGSVSTLTIQRTQQEDSAVYLCASTPTPSMGYTFGSGTRLTVV.

This clonotype was picked up many times. The V gene is TRBV5-4, the J gene TRBJ2-3; 7 bases agree with TRBD2. This CDR3 spans 13 amino acids. Trimming removed 3 bases from V and 5 bases from J; junction bases left unmatched: 3. Per the germline V gene, CDR1 is SGHNT and CDR2 is YYREEE (reference sequence). CDR3 loop: CASSSSGVDTQYF. The DNA of the CDR3 is TGTGCCAGCAGCTCCAGCGGGGTAGATACGCAGTATTTT.

This clonotype was picked up many times. The V and J genes are TRBV6-2 or TRBV6-3 and TRBJ1-1; no definite D call. The ends were cut back, 1 base at V and 5 bases at J, with 5 bases in the middle. Germline assignment: CDR1 MNHEY and CDR2 SVGEGT. The CDR3 spans 12 residues. CDR3 sequence: CASSYYTTEAFF. In DNA, the CDR3 is TGTGCCAGCAGTTACTACACGACTGAAGCTTTCTTT.

This clonotype came up many times. The chain uses TRBV29-1 and TRBJ2-1; 13 bases are shared with TRBD2. This CDR3 comprises 16 residues. The germline gives CDR1 SQVTM, CDR2 ANQGSEA. J gave up 4 bases and V 7 bases, and 10 bases lay outside the gene matches. The CDR3 nucleotides are TGCAGCGGAACTAGCGGGGGGGCGGAATCGTACAATGAGCAGTTCTTC. It is translated as CSGTSGGAESYNEQFF.

This clonotype has just a few counts. This rearrangement joins TRBV24-1 to TRBJ1-2; D gene unclear. CDR1 KGHDR and CDR2 SFDVKD come from the germline V gene. The CDR3 totals 14 residues. V gave up 0 bases and J gave up 4 bases, with 8 bases separating them. CDR3 coding DNA: TGTGCCACCAGTGATTTGGATATGGGCTATGGCTACACCTTC. As protein: CATSDLDMGYGYTF.

This clonotype turned up a few times. The V and J genes are TRBV9 and TRBJ2-2, with 13 bases matching TRBD2. This CDR3 spans 16 amino acids. CDR1 is SGDLS and CDR2 is YYNGEE in the germline V gene. The J segment lost 4 bases and the V segment lost 4 bases, leaving 4 bases of the junction unmatched. CDR3 loop: CASSLTSGGTTGELFF. The CDR3 region has the DNA TGTGCCAGCAGCCTGACTAGCGGGGGGACCACCGGGGAGCTGTTTTTT.

The chain recombines TRBV12-3 or TRBV12-4 with TRBJ1-1; 9 bases are a match to TRBD1. V lost 7 bases to trimming and J lost 7 bases; unmatched junction nucleotides: 13. This CDR3 region has 15 residues. In DNA, the CDR3 is TGTGCCAGCAAGATGGGACAGGGCGTCTATGGTGAAGCTTTCTTT. Translating gives CASKMGQGVYGEAFF.

There are many counts of this clonotype. V is TRBV6-2 or TRBV6-3 and J is TRBJ2-5, with D uncertain. Germline V gene sequence: CDR1 MNHEY, CDR2 SVGEGT. V was pared by 6 bases and J by 5 bases, with 16 bases between. CDR3 size: 14 residues. The CDR3 loop reads CASRLQASRETQYF. The DNA for the CDR3 is TGTGCCAGCAGGCTCCAGGCCTCAAGGGAGACCCAGTACTTC.

There are many counts of this clonotype. This chain joins TRBV5-1 and TRBJ2-1; D call uncertain. V was shortened by 0 bases and J by 5 bases, with 6 bases between the two germline ends. The CDR3 length is 13 residues. Germline values: CDR1 SGHRS, CDR2 YFSETQ. This CDR3 reads CASSLEYHNEQFF. In nucleotides, the CDR3 is TGCGCCAGCAGCTTGGAATACCACAATGAGCAGTTCTTC.

This clonotype was recorded many times. The rearrangement uses TRBV7-8 and TRBJ1-4, with D perhaps TRBD1 (5 bases). The CDR3 is 14 residues long. The V and J ends lost 5 bases and 15 bases respectively, with 22 bases between them. Germline loops: CDR1 SGHVS, CDR2 FQNEAQ. The DNA for the CDR3 is TGTGCCAGCAGCCACCGGGACGGACCCTCTAGTTTGTTTTTT. This gives the protein CASSHRDGPSSLFF.

This chain connects TRBV12-3 or TRBV12-4 to TRBJ2-5; 7 bases line up with TRBD2. The CDR3 has 14 residues. After removal of 8 bases from V and 3 bases from J, the junction contained 9 bases not matched to a gene. CDR3 loop: CASAQRGLEETQYF. Written as DNA, the CDR3 is TGTGCCAGCGCCCAGCGGGGTCTCGAAGAGACCCAGTACTTC.

This clonotype was detected a few times. V gene TRBV6-5 combines with J gene TRBJ2-6; weak D call: TRBD1 (6 bases). V lost 10 bases to trimming and J lost 2 bases, with 12 bases between them. Per germline, CDR1 MNHEY and CDR2 SVGAGI. The CDR3 runs 14 residues. The chain's CDR3 is CATRTGPGANVLTF. The CDR3 bases are TGTGCCACCCGTACAGGGCCTGGGGCCAACGTCCTGACTTTC.

This clonotype was recorded at least ten times. The chain links TRBV5-5 to TRBJ2-1; 7 nucleotides match TRBD1. Germline V gives CDR1 SGHKS, CDR2 YYEKEE (reference sequence). V dropped 3 bases and J dropped 6; count of bases not matched to a gene: 6. The CDR3 loop spans 14 amino acids. The chain's CDR3 is CASSSLGTANEQFF. In DNA, the CDR3 is TGTGCCAGCAGCTCCTTAGGGACAGCCAATGAGCAGTTCTTC.